The clone carrying this T cell receptor beta chain occurred a few times. This entry comes from a study of CD8+ T cells in alopecia areata. Isolated RNA was reverse transcribed into cDNA used as the sequencing template. Libraries were prepared by immunoSEQ multiplex PCR; TCRdb keeps only in-frame clonotypes and omits some of them. The sample has about 64,000 clones; around 42% are singletons. Stated treatment: oral pan-JAK inhibitor, 5-10 mg twice daily. Per germline, CDR1 SQVTM and CDR2 ANQGSEA. The CDR3 contains 13 residues. V was clipped by 5 bases and J by 2 bases, with 13 bases between them. Sequencing was performed on CD8+ T cells sorted from blood, taken around week 37, from a patient treated with tofacitinib. This receptor was taken from a human donor with alopecia areata. J is TRBJ2-7 and V is TRBV29-1; D ambiguous. The CDR3 DNA reads TGCAGCGTTTTTGTACAGTCCGCCTACGAGCAGTACTTC. This encodes CSVFVQSAYEQYF.